This TCR beta chain was retrieved from a study of blood T cell repertoires in COVID-19. Study information: Whether acute or convalescent, the COVID-19 samples came from the United States, Italy and Spain. PBMCs, B-cell-depleted T cells, or T cells were the source of the cDNA or gDNA that made up the material.

Germline loops: CDR1 LNHDA, CDR2 SQIVND (reference sequence). Trimming removed 3 bases from V and 8 bases from J; junction bases left unmatched: 5. The CDR3 spans 15 residues. Only in-frame clones appear in the TCRdb table, and some are missing; sequencing was by immunoSEQ multiplex PCR. The sample lists roughly 480,000 clones, roughly nine tenths occurring once. This TCR was sampled from a man aged 18 to 30 with COVID-19, enrolled during active disease. The chain links TRBV19 to TRBJ2-1; TRBD2 agrees at 12 bases. Sequenced input: peripheral blood. In DNA, the CDR3 is TGTGCCAGTAGTATGCTAGCGGGAGGGCCTTATGAGCAGTTCTTC. Protein product: CASSMLAGGPYEQFF.